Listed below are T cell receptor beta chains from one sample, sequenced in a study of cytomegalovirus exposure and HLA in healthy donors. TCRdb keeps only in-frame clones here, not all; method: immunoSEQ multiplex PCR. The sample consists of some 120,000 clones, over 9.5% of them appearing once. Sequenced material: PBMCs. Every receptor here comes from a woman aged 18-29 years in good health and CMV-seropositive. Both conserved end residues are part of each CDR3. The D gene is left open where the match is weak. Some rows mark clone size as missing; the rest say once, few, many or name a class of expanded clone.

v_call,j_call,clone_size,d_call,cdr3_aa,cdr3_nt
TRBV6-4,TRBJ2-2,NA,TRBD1,CASSVTGTGELFF,TGTGCCAGCAGCGTGACAGGGACCGGGGAGCTGTTTTTT
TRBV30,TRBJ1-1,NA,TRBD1,CAWDGQGLGGEAFF,TGTGCCTGGGACGGACAGGGCCTTGGGGGTGAAGCTTTCTTT
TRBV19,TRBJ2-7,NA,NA,CASSNAGALEQYF,TGTGCCAGTAGTAATGCAGGGGCTCTCGAGCAGTACTTC
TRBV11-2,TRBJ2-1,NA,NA,CASSRWTPEQFF,TGTGCCAGCAGCCGGTGGACTCCAGAGCAGTTCTTC
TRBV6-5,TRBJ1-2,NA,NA,CASSGGFYGYTF,TGTGCCAGCAGCGGGGGATTCTATGGCTACACCTTC
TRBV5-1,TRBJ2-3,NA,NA,CASSSDGLSDTQYF,TGCGCCAGCAGCTCTGATGGACTTTCAGATACGCAGTATTTT
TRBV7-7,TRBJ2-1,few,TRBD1,CASSQGQGAYEQFF,TGTGCTAGCAGCCAAGGGCAGGGGGCGTATGAGCAGTTCTTC
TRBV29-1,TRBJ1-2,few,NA,CSVEVPAVGGYGYTF,TGCAGCGTTGAGGTCCCGGCCGTCGGAGGCTATGGCTACACCTTC
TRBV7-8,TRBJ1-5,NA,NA,CASSFSGQPNQPQHF,TGTGCCAGCAGCTTTTCCGGACAGCCCAATCAGCCCCAGCATTTT
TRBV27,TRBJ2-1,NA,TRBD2,CASSLRGSSGLGNEQFF,TGTGCCAGCAGTTTAAGGGGCTCTAGCGGGCTGGGAAATGAGCAGTTCTTC
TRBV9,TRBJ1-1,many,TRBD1,CASSVGPGGITEAFF,TGTGCCAGCAGCGTAGGTCCAGGGGGGATCACTGAAGCTTTCTTT
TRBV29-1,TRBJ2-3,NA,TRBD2,CRVSGTLFTDTQYF,TGCAGGGTTAGCGGGACCTTATTCACAGATACGCAGTATTTT
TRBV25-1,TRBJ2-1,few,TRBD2,CASSGLAGQLNEQFF,TGTGCCAGCAGTGGACTAGCGGGTCAACTCAATGAGCAGTTCTTC
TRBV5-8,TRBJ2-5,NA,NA,CASTRPGETQYF,TGTGCCAGCACCCGACCGGGAGAGACCCAGTACTTC
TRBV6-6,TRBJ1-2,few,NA,CASSPDSTNYGYTF,TGTGCCAGCAGCCCCGACTCTACTAACTATGGCTACACCTTC
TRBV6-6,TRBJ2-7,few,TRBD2,CATRTRLAGPLQYF,TGTGCCACCCGGACCCGACTAGCGGGACCCTTGCAGTACTTC
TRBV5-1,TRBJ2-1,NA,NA,CASSPSGGTSSSSSYNEQFF,TGCGCCAGCAGCCCTTCTGGCGGGACCTCCAGCTCTAGCTCCTACAATGAGCAGTTCTTC
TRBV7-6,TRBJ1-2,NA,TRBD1,CASSPGTGAYGYTF,TGTGCCAGCAGCCCCGGGACAGGGGCCTATGGCTACACCTTC
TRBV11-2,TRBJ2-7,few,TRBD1,CASSGQGARFEQYF,TGTGCCAGCAGCGGACAGGGGGCGCGTTTCGAGCAGTACTTC
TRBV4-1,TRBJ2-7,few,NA,CASSPGRGEQYF,TGCGCCAGCAGTCCTGGGAGAGGAGAGCAGTACTTC
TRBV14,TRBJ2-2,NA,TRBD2,CASSLMGLAGNTGELFF,TGTGCCAGCAGCTTAATGGGACTAGCGGGAAACACCGGGGAGCTGTTTTTT
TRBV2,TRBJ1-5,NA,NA,CASSVNQPQHF,TGTGCCAGCAGCGTAAATCAGCCCCAGCATTTT
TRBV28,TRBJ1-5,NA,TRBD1,CASSLSVLRGGSGQPQHF,TGTGCCAGCAGTTTATCGGTTCTGAGAGGGGGCTCAGGTCAGCCCCAGCATTTT
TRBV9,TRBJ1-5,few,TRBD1,CASSARGIPNQPQHF,TGTGCCAGCAGCGCCAGGGGGATACCAAATCAGCCCCAGCATTTT
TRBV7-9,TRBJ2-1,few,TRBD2,CASSLVAGFYNEQFF,TGTGCCAGCAGCTTAGTAGCGGGGTTCTACAATGAGCAGTTCTTC
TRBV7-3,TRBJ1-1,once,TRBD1,CASSAQGIKVNTEAFF,TGTGCCAGCAGCGCACAGGGGATCAAAGTGAACACTGAAGCTTTCTTT
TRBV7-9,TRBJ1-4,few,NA,CASSLAQGRPGEKLFF,TGTGCCAGCAGCTTAGCGCAAGGCAGGCCGGGGGAAAAACTGTTTTTT
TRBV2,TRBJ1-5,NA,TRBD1,CASRSGTVNQPQHF,TGTGCCAGCAGGTCCGGGACAGTCAATCAGCCCCAGCATTTT
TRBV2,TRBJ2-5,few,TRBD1,CASSAARQGLGTQYF,TGTGCCAGCAGTGCGGCCCGACAGGGCCTTGGGACCCAGTACTTC